This T cell receptor beta chain was captured in a study of control samples from healthy donors and cancer patients. Clones were read by immunoSEQ multiplex PCR, and TCRdb kept only the in-frame ones, dropping some. The table records 80,000 to 85,000 clones, approximately 91% of them present only once. The V gene's germline CDR1 is SEHNR and CDR2 FQNEAQ (reference sequence). J lost 3 bases, V lost 3 bases, and 13 bases had no gene match. This CDR3 is 19 amino acids long. This TCR was recovered from a woman between 45 and 65 years old in good health. The chain combines TRBV7-9 with TRBJ2-3, with 12 bases lining up with TRBD1. The sample was blood. The CDR3 protein is CASSFLAAGTGGITDTQYF. Written as DNA, the CDR3 is TGTGCCAGCAGCTTCCTAGCCGCCGGGACAGGGGGCATAACAGATACGCAGTATTTT.